The 32 T cell receptor beta chains below were found in one sample sequenced in a study of vaccination and CD4 T cells after COVID-19. Cultured CD4+ T-cell DNA underwent Oncomine TCR Beta short-read sequencing. TCRdb passed the PCR reads through MiXCR, listing each CDR3 protein once. The sample consists of several thousand distinct CDR3 sequences, just under 40% of them appearing once. Treatment of the sample: roughly 11-day PBMC culture with coronavirus spike peptide pools or control peptides (ViraFEST assay). The collection of CD4+ T cells from the unexposed donor took place before the COVID-19 pandemic (2011-2018). These receptors lack a known antigen. Sequencing was performed on CD4+ T cells from blood, cultured in vitro. These receptors originate from a human donor in good health.

CDR3 in amino acids: CASSSNPGAQETQYF. CDR3 DNA: TGTGCCAGCAGCTCAAATCCGGGAGCACAAGAGACCCAGTACTTC. The rearrangement links TRBV5-8 to TRBJ2-5, with D perhaps matching TRBD2 (6 bases). This CDR3 has 15 residues. Trimming stripped 3 bases from V and 2 bases from J, with 14 bases between. Germline V gene sequence: CDR1 SGHTS, CDR2 YDEGEE.

The genes are TRBV7-9 and TRBJ1-3; D is possibly TRBD1 (5 bases). CDR3 length: 13 amino acids. In germline, CDR1 is SEHNR, CDR2 FQNEAQ (reference sequence). V shed 3 bases and J shed 4 bases, with 7 bases lying between them. This chain's CDR3 is CASSLGEGNTIYF. CDR3 nucleotide sequence: TGTGCCAGCAGCTTGGGGGAAGGAAACACCATATATTTT.

This clonotype was recorded once. J is TRBJ2-1 and V is TRBV7-2; 12 bases are a match to TRBD2. Germline V gene sequence: CDR1 SGHTA, CDR2 FQGNSA. Trimming at V came to 5 bases and at J to 8 bases, leaving 7 bases not matched to a gene. CDR3 size: 15 residues. CDR3 sequence: CASSPTTSGGDEQFF. CDR3 DNA: TGTGCCAGCAGCCCAACGACTAGCGGGGGCGATGAGCAGTTCTTC.

This clonotype was seen more than once but under ten times. V is TRBV20-1 and J is TRBJ1-2, with D tentatively TRBD1 (5 bases). This CDR3 comprises 14 residues. Trimming left V 4 bases short and J 6 bases short, with 18 bases between. Germline lookup yields CDR1 DFQATT and CDR2 SNEGSKA (reference sequence). The CDR3 bases are TGCAGTGCTATGTCTGGACAATCAGTTCATGGCTACACCTTC. Protein sequence: CSAMSGQSVHGYTF.

The chain carries TRBV11-2 and TRBJ1-6, with D unclear. The CDR3 sequence is 14 residues long. Germline loops: CDR1 SGHAT, CDR2 FQNNGV. Trimming shortened V by 5 bases and J by 0 bases, and 5 bases separated the two germline ends. As DNA, the CDR3 is TGTGCCAGCAGCCAGAGCTCCTATAATTCACCCCTCCACTTT. Its translation: CASSQSSYNSPLHF.

The chain carries TRBV9 and TRBJ2-3; 8 bases line up with TRBD2. Per the germline V gene, CDR1 is SGDLS and CDR2 is YYNGEE. The CDR3 is 15 amino acids. V lost 2 bases to trimming and J lost 1 base; unmatched junction nucleotides: 3. The CDR3 DNA is TGTGCCAGCAGCGTTCAAGCGGGGGGCACAGATACGCAGTATTTT. Translating gives CASSVQAGGTDTQYF.

This clonotype was seen a handful of times. CDR3 sequence: CASSAMTGNEETQYF. CDR3 bases: TGTGCCAGCAGCGCCATGACAGGGAACGAAGAGACCCAGTACTTC. The V and J genes are TRBV7-8 and TRBJ2-5; 7 bases line up with TRBD1. Trimming removed 5 bases from V and 3 bases from J; junction bases left unmatched: 9. CDR1 SGHVS and CDR2 FQNEAQ come from the germline V gene. The CDR3 totals 15 residues.

The table lists this clonotype with a few counts. The CDR3 nucleotides read TGCAGTGCTCGAAGCTCCGGGACACCGAATTCACCCCTCCACTTT. This sequence encodes CSARSSGTPNSPLHF. This chain links TRBV20-1 with TRBJ1-6; D is perhaps TRBD1 (6 bases). This CDR3 is 15 amino acids long. Per the germline V gene, CDR1 is DFQATT and CDR2 is SNEGSKA (reference sequence). The V gene lost 5 bases and the J gene lost 7 bases, with 18 bases spanning the gap.

The chain has TRBV7-2 and TRBJ1-1; the D gene is possibly TRBD1 (5 bases). The CDR3 consists of 16 residues. Germline V CDR1 and CDR2: SGHTA, FQGNSA. V dropped 4 bases and J dropped 6 bases, with 21 bases sitting between them. In nucleotides, the CDR3 is TGTGCCAGCAGCTGGCCTTTGAGGGGTTCATACCCTGAAGCTTTCTTT. It is translated as CASSWPLRGSYPEAFF.

Only a few counts were recorded for this clonotype. The rearrangement joins TRBV20-1 to TRBJ1-5; D ambiguous. The CDR3 is made up of 12 amino acids. CDR1 DFQATT and CDR2 SNEGSKA come from the germline V gene (reference sequence). Trimming removed 1 base from V and 3 bases from J, with 4 bases in between. As DNA, the CDR3 is TGCAGTGCTAGAGCGGCCAATCAGCCCCAGCATTTT. This sequence encodes CSARAANQPQHF.

The chain carries TRBV6-1 and TRBJ2-1; 12 bases are a match to TRBD2. Losses at the gene ends were 7 bases for V and 10 bases for J; bases not matched to a gene: 11. The CDR3 totals 15 residues. Germline CDR1 is MNHNS and CDR2 is SASEGT. Written as DNA, the CDR3 is TGTGCCAGCAACACCGGACTAGCGGGGCCAGGGGAGCAGTTCTTC. This gives the protein CASNTGLAGPGEQFF.

The chain couples TRBV30 to TRBJ1-1, with D unclear. The CDR3 is made up of 13 amino acids. V lost 4 bases and J 1 base, leaving 10 bases between the germline ends. CDR1 GTSNPN and CDR2 SVGIG come from the germline V gene (reference sequence). CDR3 nucleotides: TGTGCCTGGATCAGCTTAGAGAACACTGAAGCTTTCTTT. Translating gives CAWISLENTEAFF.

The genes are TRBV25-1 and TRBJ1-6, with a possible D match to TRBD1 (6 bases). The CDR3 length is 15 residues. Germline-derived CDR1 and CDR2 are MGHDK and SYGVNS. Trimming took off 8 bases at V and 1 base at J, with 12 bases between the two ends. The CDR3 sequence is CASRGGGSYNSPLHF. The CDR3 coding sequence is TGTGCCAGCCGAGGAGGGGGTTCCTATAATTCACCCCTCCACTTT. Combining the CDR3 with reference TRBV25-1 and TRBJ1-6 gives the whole variable domain EADIYQTPRYLVIGTGKKITLECSQTMGHDKMYWYQQDPGMELHLIHYSYGVNSTEKGDLSSESTVSRIRTEHFPLTLESARPSHTSQYLCASRGGGSYNSPLHFGNGTRLTVT.

V gene TRBV11-1 combines with J gene TRBJ2-2; TRBD2 agrees at 9 bases. The length of the CDR3 is 15 residues. V dropped 3 bases and J dropped 5; count of bases not matched to a gene: 4. Germline values: CDR1 SGHAT, CDR2 FQDESV (reference sequence). This chain's CDR3 is CASSFSGGLTGELFF. For the CDR3, the DNA is TGTGCCAGCAGCTTTAGCGGGGGCCTAACCGGGGAGCTGTTTTTT.

The table lists this clonotype with a few counts. The gene calls are TRBV7-9 and TRBJ2-7; no definite D call. Per the germline V gene, CDR1 is SEHNR and CDR2 is FQNEAQ (reference sequence). V shed 4 bases and J shed 2 bases, with 3 bases lying between them. There are 11 residues in the CDR3. DNA for the CDR3: TGTGCCAGCAGCTCCACCTACGAGCAGTACTTC. It specifies CASSSTYEQYF.

Sample share makes this clonotype medium-sized. The gene calls are TRBV20-1 and TRBJ1-6; TRBD1 might be the D (6 bases). The CDR3 totals 13 residues. Trimming shortened V by 3 bases and J by 8 bases, and 11 bases separated the two germline ends. CDR1 is DFQATT, CDR2 SNEGSKA, per germline (reference sequence). CDR3 region: CSASEQGDSPLHF. In nucleotides, the CDR3 is TGCAGTGCTAGTGAACAGGGAGATTCACCCCTCCACTTT.

The chain combines TRBV7-2 with TRBJ1-2, with 7 bases aligning to TRBD1. The CDR3 contains 14 residues. Germline lookup yields CDR1 SGHTA and CDR2 FQGNSA. The V segment lost 1 base and the J segment 13 bases; nucleotides outside the gene matches: 12. The CDR3 DNA follows: TGTGCCAGCAGCTTAGAAGGGGGGGACAGATGGAGCACCTTC. Translated: CASSLEGGDRWSTF.

The chain has TRBV19 and TRBJ1-1; 9 bases align to TRBD1. CDR1 is LNHDA, CDR2 SQIVND, per germline (reference sequence). There are 15 residues in the CDR3. After removal of 6 bases from V and 4 bases from J, the junction contained 9 bases not matched to a gene. The CDR3 sequence: CASSSPGTGITEAFF. In DNA form, the CDR3 reads TGTGCCAGTAGCAGTCCCGGGACAGGGATCACTGAAGCTTTCTTT.

This clonotype showed up just a few times. The chain carries TRBV27 and TRBJ1-3, with D possibly being TRBD1 (6 bases). With 5 bases removed from V and 6 bases from J, the gap between germline ends came to 11 bases. There are 13 residues in the CDR3. Germline values: CDR1 MNHEY, CDR2 SMNVEV (reference sequence). The CDR3 region is CASSPQGLNTIYF. Written as DNA, the CDR3 is TGTGCCAGCAGTCCACAGGGTCTAAACACCATATATTTT.

The chain carries TRBV11-2 and TRBJ1-1, with a weak D call TRBD1 (5 bases). This CDR3 is built from 16 residues. V was trimmed by 6 bases and J by 4 bases, leaving 21 bases between them. CDR1 SGHAT and CDR2 FQNNGV come from the germline V gene. The CDR3 nucleotides are TGTGCCAGCAGGGGGACCGCCCTTTGGTCGAGCACTGAAGCTTTCTTT. Translated, it gives CASRGTALWSSTEAFF.

The chain carries TRBV12-3 or TRBV12-4 and TRBJ1-2; D is perhaps TRBD1 (6 bases). The CDR3 extends over 14 amino acids. V lost 5 bases and J 4 bases, leaving 14 bases between the germline ends. The CDR3 spells CASSGQGSGYGYTF. CDR3 in DNA: TGTGCCAGCAGTGGGCAGGGGTCAGGCTATGGCTACACCTTC.

In its sample, this clonotype was seen a few times. V and J are TRBV6-1 and TRBJ2-7; D tentatively reads TRBD1 or TRBD2 (5 bases each). The CDR3 covers 14 residues. V gave up 10 bases and J gave up 1 base, with 17 bases separating them. Germline V gives CDR1 MNHNS, CDR2 SASEGT. CDR3 residues: CATSWKGTSYEQYF. The CDR3 nucleotides read TGTGCCACCTCATGGAAGGGGACGTCCTACGAGCAGTACTTC.

This chain connects TRBV30 to TRBJ1-6; D is possibly TRBD1 (6 bases). The CDR3 totals 13 residues. Germline V gives CDR1 GTSNPN, CDR2 SVGIG (reference sequence). V shed 5 bases and J shed 9 bases, with 14 bases lying between them. CDR3 loop: CAWSGEGGSPLHF. The CDR3 region has the DNA TGTGCCTGGTCCGGGGAAGGGGGTTCACCCCTCCACTTT.

The V call is TRBV7-2, the J call TRBJ2-2; TRBD2 matches at 7 bases. CDR3 length: 14 residues. The trim removed 1 base at V and 5 bases at J, leaving 1 base unmatched. Germline CDR1 and CDR2: SGHTA and FQGNSA. CDR3 bases: TGTGCCAGCAGCTTAGGACTAGCAACCGGGGAGCTGTTTTTT. As protein: CASSLGLATGELFF.

The chain carries TRBV5-1 and TRBJ1-2, with D tentatively TRBD1 (5 bases). Trimming shortened V by 1 base and J by 3 bases, and 10 bases separated the two germline ends. This CDR3 region has 14 residues. Germline V gene lookup returns CDR1 SGHRS and CDR2 YFSETQ. This chain's CDR3 is CASSLLTQDYGYTF. CDR3 DNA sequence: TGCGCCAGCAGCTTGCTCACACAGGACTATGGCTACACCTTC.

Only one count was recorded for this clonotype. The J gene is TRBJ1-1, the V gene TRBV20-1; 7 bases agree with TRBD1. CDR1 and CDR2 (germline): DFQATT, SNEGSKA (reference sequence). V dropped 2 bases and J dropped 3; count of bases not matched to a gene: 9. This CDR3 spans 15 amino acids. CDR3 sequence (DNA): TGCAGTGCTAGACGCTCGGAGGGGGCCCACACTGAAGCTTTCTTT. Translation gives CSARRSEGAHTEAFF.

By frequency in the sample, this clonotype is medium-sized. The chain links TRBV10-3 to TRBJ2-2; D ambiguous. The CDR3 is made up of 11 amino acids. Germline loops: CDR1 ENHRY, CDR2 SYGVKD. Trimming cost V 7 bases and J 2 bases, with 2 bases left between them. CDR3 in amino acids: CAITNTGELFF. The CDR3 DNA is TGTGCCATCACCAACACCGGGGAGCTGTTTTTT.

The rearrangement uses TRBV7-2 and TRBJ1-1, with D tentatively TRBD1 (6 bases). Trimming took off 5 bases at V and 6 bases at J, with 10 bases between the two ends. CDR3 size: 12 residues. Germline V gene lookup returns CDR1 SGHTA and CDR2 FQGNSA. This chain's CDR3 is CASSLRTAEAFF. The CDR3 DNA is TGTGCCAGCAGCCTTCGGACAGCTGAAGCTTTCTTT.

The chain combines TRBV6-5 with TRBJ1-1; unclear D gene. This CDR3 region has 14 residues. Germline V gene sequence: CDR1 MNHEY, CDR2 SVGAGI. Trimming left V 0 bases short and J 1 base short, with 6 bases between. The chain's CDR3 is CASSYSTRNTEAFF. CDR3 coding DNA: TGTGCCAGCAGTTACTCGACACGGAACACTGAAGCTTTCTTT.

This clonotype was detected a few times. The chain joins TRBV5-4 to TRBJ1-1; 9 bases map to TRBD1. Per the germline V gene, CDR1 is SGHNT and CDR2 is YYREEE (reference sequence). The CDR3 is 14 amino acids. Trimming removed 3 bases from V and 3 bases from J; junction bases left unmatched: 3. Here the CDR3 DNA reads TGTGCCAGCAGCTCCGGGACAGGGTACACTGAAGCTTTCTTT. It is translated as CASSSGTGYTEAFF.

The chain links TRBV6-5 to TRBJ1-1, with 8 bases fitting TRBD1. With 4 bases clipped from V and 1 base from J, the junction kept 8 bases outside the gene matches. The CDR3 length is 16 residues. CDR1 MNHEY and CDR2 SVGAGI come from the germline V gene. CDR3 residues: CASSSPSRGPNTEAFF. As DNA, the CDR3 is TGTGCCAGCAGTTCCCCGAGCAGGGGGCCGAACACTGAAGCTTTCTTT.

This chain uses TRBV12-3 or TRBV12-4 with TRBJ2-5; no clear D gene. V lost 1 base, J lost 6 bases, and 12 bases lay in between. This CDR3 has 14 residues. The CDR3 DNA reads as TGTGCCAGCAGTTTAGAAGTAGGATTGCAGACCCAGTACTTC. Amino acids: CASSLEVGLQTQYF.